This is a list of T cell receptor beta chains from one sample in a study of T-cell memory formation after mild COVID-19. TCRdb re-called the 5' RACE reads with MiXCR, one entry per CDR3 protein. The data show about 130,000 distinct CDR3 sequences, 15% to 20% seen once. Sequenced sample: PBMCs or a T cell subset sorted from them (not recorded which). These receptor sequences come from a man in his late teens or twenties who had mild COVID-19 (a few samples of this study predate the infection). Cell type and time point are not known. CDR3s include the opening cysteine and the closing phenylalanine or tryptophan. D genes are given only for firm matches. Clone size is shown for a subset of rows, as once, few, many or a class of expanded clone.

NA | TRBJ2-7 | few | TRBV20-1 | CSAAAPRGISYEQYF | TGCAGTGCCGCGGCCCCGCGGGGAATAAGCTACGAGCAGTACTTC
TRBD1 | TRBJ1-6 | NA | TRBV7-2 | CASSSGTGQGSPLHF | TGTGCCAGCAGCTCAGGGACAGGGCAGGGCTCACCCCTCCACTTT
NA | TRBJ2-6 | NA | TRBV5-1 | CASRDISGANVLTF | TGCGCCAGCAGGGACATATCTGGGGCCAACGTCCTGACTTTC
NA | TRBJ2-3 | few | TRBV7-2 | CASRQGFTDTQYF | TGTGCCAGCAGGCAGGGGTTCACAGATACGCAGTATTTT
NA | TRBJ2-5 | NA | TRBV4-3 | CASSPTVQETQYF | TGCGCCAGCAGCCCGACAGTACAAGAGACCCAGTACTTC
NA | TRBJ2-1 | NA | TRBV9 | CASSVASAGATFF | TGTGCCAGCAGCGTAGCTTCGGCGGGGGCTACGTTCTTC
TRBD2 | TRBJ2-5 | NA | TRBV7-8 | CASSPWTSGQETQYF | TGTGCCAGCAGCCCATGGACTAGCGGGCAAGAGACCCAGTACTTC
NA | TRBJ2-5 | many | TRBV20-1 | CSVRRLARGETQYF | TGCAGTGTCAGGCGGTTGGCCAGGGGTGAGACCCAGTACTTC
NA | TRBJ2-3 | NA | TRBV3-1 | CASSPRGGDTQYF | TGTGCCAGCAGCCCCCGGGGTGGAGATACGCAGTATTTT
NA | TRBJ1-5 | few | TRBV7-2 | CASSPSPSGPQHF | TGTGCCAGCAGCCCATCTCCCTCGGGACCCCAGCATTTT
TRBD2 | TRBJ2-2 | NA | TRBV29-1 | CSVDGLAGGSGELFF | TGCAGCGTTGACGGACTAGCGGGGGGATCCGGGGAGCTGTTTTTT
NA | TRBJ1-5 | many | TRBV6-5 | CASSISYSNQPQHF | TGTGCCAGCAGTATAAGTTATAGCAATCAGCCCCAGCATTTT
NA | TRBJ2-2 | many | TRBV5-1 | CASSLAAWGETGELFF | TGCGCCAGCAGCTTGGCGGCCTGGGGGGAAACCGGGGAGCTGTTTTTT
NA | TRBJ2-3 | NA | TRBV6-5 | CASSYAGGFTDTQYF | TGTGCCAGCAGTTACGCCGGGGGCTTCACAGATACGCAGTATTTT
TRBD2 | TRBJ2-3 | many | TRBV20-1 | CSASSGGTDTQYF | TGCAGTGCTAGTAGCGGGGGCACAGATACGCAGTATTTT
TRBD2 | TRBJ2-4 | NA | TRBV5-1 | CASSLGASGAKNIQYF | TGCGCCAGCAGCTTGGGGGCTAGCGGAGCCAAAAACATTCAGTACTTC
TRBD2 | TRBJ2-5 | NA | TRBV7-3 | CASSPTSGGRGTQYF | TGTGCCAGCAGCCCAACCAGCGGGGGGAGGGGGACCCAGTACTTC
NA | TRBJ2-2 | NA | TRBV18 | CASSLRVSGELFF | TGTGCCAGCTCACTTAGGGTGTCCGGGGAGCTGTTTTTT
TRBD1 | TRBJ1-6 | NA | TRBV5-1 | CASSNPGQGDSPLHF | TGCGCCAGCAGTAACCCGGGACAGGGGGATTCACCCCTCCACTTT
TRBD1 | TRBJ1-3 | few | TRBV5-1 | CASSPGQDGTGNTIYF | TGCGCCAGCAGCCCGGGACAGGATGGAACTGGAAACACCATATATTTT
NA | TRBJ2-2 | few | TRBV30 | CAWSVQLISTGELFF | TGTGCCTGGAGTGTACAGCTTATCTCCACCGGGGAGCTGTTTTTT
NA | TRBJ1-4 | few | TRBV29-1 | CSVGPRASEKLFF | TGCAGCGTTGGCCCGCGGGCATCGGAAAAACTGTTTTTT
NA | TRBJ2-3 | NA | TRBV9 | CASSVMSSPDTQYF | TGTGCCAGCAGCGTAATGTCTAGCCCAGATACGCAGTATTTT
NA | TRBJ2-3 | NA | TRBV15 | CATSRDRAASTDTQYF | TGTGCCACCAGCAGAGATCGGGCAGCTAGCACAGATACGCAGTATTTT
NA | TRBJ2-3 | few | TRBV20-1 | CSASYRTASTDTQYF | TGCAGTGCTAGCTACAGGACCGCGAGCACAGATACGCAGTATTTT
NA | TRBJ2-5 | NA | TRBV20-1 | CSARNQETQYF | TGCAGTGCTAGGAACCAAGAGACCCAGTACTTC
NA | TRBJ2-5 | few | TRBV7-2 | CASSLQRQETQYF | TGTGCCAGCAGCTTACAAAGACAAGAGACCCAGTACTTC
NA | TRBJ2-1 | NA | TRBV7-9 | CASRSRNPNNEQFF | TGTGCCAGCAGGTCTCGGAACCCTAACAATGAGCAGTTCTTC
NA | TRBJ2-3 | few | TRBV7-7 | CASSPVGASDTQYF | TGTGCCAGCAGCCCCGTAGGGGCGAGTGATACGCAGTATTTT
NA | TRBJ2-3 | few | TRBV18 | CASSPTTAAKTDTQYF | TGTGCCAGCTCACCCACCACGGCAGCGAAGACAGATACGCAGTATTTT
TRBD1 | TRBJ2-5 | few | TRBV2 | CASSARTGFETQYF | TGTGCCAGCAGTGCTCGGACAGGGTTTGAGACCCAGTACTTC
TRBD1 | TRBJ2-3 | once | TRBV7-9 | CASSPPGQLTDTQYF | TGTGCCAGCAGCCCCCCGGGACAGCTCACAGATACGCAGTATTTT
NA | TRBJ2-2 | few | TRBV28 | CASSFSPRARGTGELFF | TGTGCCAGCAGTTTCTCCCCTCGGGCCCGGGGTACCGGGGAGCTGTTTTTT
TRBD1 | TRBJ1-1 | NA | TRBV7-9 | CASYRGQSMTEAFF | TGTGCCAGCTACAGGGGGCAGAGTATGACTGAAGCTTTCTTT
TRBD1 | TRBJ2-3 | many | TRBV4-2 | CASSLQTGGRTDTQYF | TGTGCCAGCAGCCTCCAAACAGGGGGACGCACAGATACGCAGTATTTT
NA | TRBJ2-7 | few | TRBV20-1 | CSAETTATYEQYF | TGCAGTGCCGAGACGACAGCCACCTACGAGCAGTACTTC
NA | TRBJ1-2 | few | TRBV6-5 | CASSDPETYGYTF | TGTGCCAGCAGTGATCCCGAAACCTATGGCTACACCTTC
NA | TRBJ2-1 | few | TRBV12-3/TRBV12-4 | CASSSALGMRDNEQFF | TGTGCCAGCAGTTCGGCCCTAGGGATGCGCGACAATGAGCAGTTCTTC
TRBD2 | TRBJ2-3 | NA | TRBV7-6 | CASSLTSGGFTDTQYF | TGTGCCAGCAGCTTAACTAGCGGGGGGTTCACAGATACGCAGTATTTT
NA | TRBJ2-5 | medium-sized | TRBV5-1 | CASSWRGTRQETQYF | TGCGCCAGCAGCTGGAGAGGGACGCGTCAAGAGACCCAGTACTTC
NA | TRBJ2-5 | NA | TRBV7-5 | CISVPEAHGAPQETQYF | NA
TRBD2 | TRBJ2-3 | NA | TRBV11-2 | CASRTRAGASTDTQYF | TGTGCCAGCCGAACTCGAGCGGGGGCCAGCACAGATACGCAGTATTTT
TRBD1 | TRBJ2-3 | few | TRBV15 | CATSRVDRAADTQYF | TGTGCCACCAGCAGAGTGGACAGGGCGGCAGATACGCAGTATTTT
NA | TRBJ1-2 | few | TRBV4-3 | CASSQARRSLYGYTF | TGCGCCAGCAGCCAAGCCAGACGGAGCCTCTATGGCTACACCTTC
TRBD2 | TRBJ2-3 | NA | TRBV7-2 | CASSSWLVAGGSTDTQYF | TGTGCCAGCAGCTCGTGGTTAGTAGCGGGGGGGAGCACAGATACGCAGTATTTT
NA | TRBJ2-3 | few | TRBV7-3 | CASSLTAIGSLSTDTQYF | TGTGCCAGCAGCTTAACAGCTATCGGGTCGTTGAGCACAGATACGCAGTATTTT
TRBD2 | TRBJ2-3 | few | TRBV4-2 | CASSQESGGADTQYF | TGTGCCAGCAGCCAGGAGAGCGGGGGGGCAGATACGCAGTATTTT
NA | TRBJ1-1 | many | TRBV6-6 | CASSYVPDTEAFF | TGTGCCAGCAGTTATGTGCCTGACACTGAAGCTTTCTTT
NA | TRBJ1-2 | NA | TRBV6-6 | CASSYSGWQFTNYGYTF | TGTGCCAGCAGTTACTCGGGTTGGCAGTTTACTAACTATGGCTACACCTTC